This is a list of T cell receptor beta chains from one sample in a study of blood T cell repertoires in COVID-19. The table came from immunoSEQ multiplex PCR; TCRdb's copy has only in-frame clones and leaves some out. This table has about 240,000 clones, approximately 78% appearing once. Sequencing was carried out using peripheral blood. These receptors all come from a woman in her fifties or sixties with active or convalescent COVID-19. Each CDR3 is given with its conserved first and last residue. D genes are given only for firm matches. Size is omitted from some rows. Given values are once, few, many or a class for expanded clones.

J	V	size	D	CDR3	DNA
TRBJ2-5	TRBV29-1	NA	NA	CSVEALGPARQETQYF	TGCAGCGTTGAGGCTTTGGGCCCCGCGCGCCAAGAGACCCAGTACTTC
TRBJ2-5	TRBV19	NA	NA	CASSMRGAQETQYF	TGTGCCAGTAGTATGCGGGGCGCCCAAGAGACCCAGTACTTC
TRBJ1-5	TRBV20-1	few	NA	CSASSRGRDQPQHF	TGCAGTGCTAGTTCCAGGGGAAGGGATCAGCCCCAGCATTTT
TRBJ1-2	TRBV19	NA	NA	CASSSHSGIPSYGYTF	TGTGCCAGTAGTTCCCATTCAGGGATCCCCTCCTATGGCTACACCTTC
TRBJ1-1	TRBV18	NA	NA	CASSQGQNTEAFF	TGTGCCAGCTCACAGGGACAGAACACTGAAGCTTTCTTT
TRBJ1-4	TRBV6-5	NA	NA	CASSYSSNSGEKLFF	TGTGCCAGCAGTTACTCGAGTAACAGCGGGGAAAAACTGTTTTTT
TRBJ2-1	TRBV5-6	once	TRBD2	CASSLAWGLASNEQFF	TGTGCCAGCAGCTTGGCTTGGGGACTAGCGTCCAATGAGCAGTTCTTC
TRBJ2-5	TRBV19	NA	NA	CASSETPLQETQYF	TGTGCCAGTAGTGAAACACCTCTCCAAGAGACCCAGTACTTC
TRBJ2-5	TRBV7-7	NA	TRBD2	CASSFGLAGARETQYF	TGTGCCAGCAGCTTTGGGCTAGCGGGGGCCCGGGAGACCCAGTACTTC
TRBJ1-3	TRBV18	NA	NA	CASSPQDAGSAGNTIYF	TGTGCCAGCTCACCCCAGGACGCGGGATCTGCTGGAAACACCATATATTTT
TRBJ2-5	TRBV7-9	few	NA	CASSPHRRETQYF	TGTGCCAGCAGCCCCCACCGGAGGGAGACCCAGTACTTC
TRBJ2-7	TRBV12-3/TRBV12-4	few	NA	CASSAFYEQYF	TGTGCCAGCAGCGCGTTCTACGAGCAGTACTTC
TRBJ1-1	TRBV15	NA	TRBD1	CATSSGTGNTEAFF	TGTGCCACCAGCAGTGGGACAGGGAACACTGAAGCTTTCTTT
TRBJ1-3	TRBV3-1/TRBV3-2	NA	NA	CASSPRGTNTIYF	TGTGCCAGCAGCCCCCGAGGCACGAACACCATATATTTT
TRBJ1-3	TRBV6-1	once	NA	CASSDSGRVGNTIYF	TGTGCCAGCAGTGATAGTGGCAGGGTGGGAAACACCATATATTTT
TRBJ2-5	TRBV6-1	few	TRBD2	CASSEARLAGAPAYQETQYF	TGTGCCAGCAGTGAGGCTAGGCTAGCGGGGGCCCCGGCTTACCAAGAGACCCAGTACTTC
TRBJ2-7	TRBV18	NA	NA	CASSPATYEQYF	TGTGCCAGCTCACCTGCTACCTACGAGCAGTACTTC
TRBJ2-3	TRBV5-1	NA	TRBD1	CASSPQGGDTQYF	TGCGCCAGCAGCCCACAGGGGGGAGATACGCAGTATTTT
TRBJ1-2	TRBV5-8	NA	NA	CASSARTANYGYTF	TGTGCCAGCAGCGCTCGGACAGCGAACTATGGCTACACCTTC
TRBJ1-2	TRBV4-1	NA	NA	CASSPATALYGYTF	TGCGCCAGCAGCCCAGCAACAGCTTTATATGGCTACACCTTC
TRBJ2-5	TRBV3-1/TRBV3-2	NA	NA	CASSRRGAETQYF	TGTGCCAGCAGCCGGAGAGGAGCGGAGACCCAGTACTTC
TRBJ1-4	TRBV19	few	TRBD1	CASSTRQGLSSNEKLFF	TGTGCCAGTAGTACCCGACAGGGCCTTTCTTCTAATGAAAAACTGTTTTTT
TRBJ1-4	TRBV11-2	NA	NA	CASSSHRWDNEKLFF	TGTGCCAGCAGCTCCCACAGGTGGGATAATGAAAAACTGTTTTTT
TRBJ1-2	TRBV24-1	once	NA	CATSQTGKANYGYTF	TGTGCCACCAGCCAGACAGGTAAAGCTAACTATGGCTACACCTTC
TRBJ2-1	TRBV5-6	NA	NA	CASSFRRYNEQFF	TGTGCCAGCAGCTTCCGCAGGTACAATGAGCAGTTCTTC
TRBJ1-2	TRBV30	NA	NA	CAWTISNYGYTF	TGTGCCTGGACAATTAGTAACTATGGCTACACCTTC
TRBJ2-7	TRBV27	NA	TRBD1	CASSSHPPTGNEQYF	TGTGCCAGCAGTTCCCACCCTCCGACAGGGAACGAGCAGTACTTC
TRBJ1-1	TRBV10-2	once	NA	CASSESGDTEAFF	TGCGCCAGCAGTGAATCCGGGGACACTGAAGCTTTCTTT
TRBJ1-6	TRBV9	NA	TRBD1	CASSVTGGENSPLHF	TGTGCCAGCAGCGTCACAGGGGGCGAAAATTCACCCCTCCACTTT
TRBJ1-5	TRBV23-1	NA	TRBD1	CASRRQGRSNQPQHF	TGCGCCAGCAGGAGACAGGGGCGGTCTAATCAGCCCCAGCATTTT